These 32 T cell receptor beta chains originate from one sample sequenced in a study of blood T cells in healthy people across ages. A J-beta primer mix and a sample-barcoded 5' primer were used in a second PCR of about 6 to 12 cycles. TCRdb reanalysed the 5' RACE reads using MiXCR and keeps one entry per CDR3 protein. This table has 540,000 or so distinct CDR3 sequences, roughly 48% appearing once. Source material: blood. Receptor source: an older man in good health.

A few counts support this clonotype. V is TRBV2 and J is TRBJ1-2, with TRBD1 identical over 9 bases. The CDR3 is 14 residues long. V lost 8 bases to trimming and J lost 2 bases; unmatched junction nucleotides: 6. The germline CDR1 and CDR2 sequences are SNHLY and FYNNEI. Written as DNA, the CDR3 is TGTGCCAGCGGCTCCGGGACAGGGAACTATGGCTACACCTTC. This encodes CASGSGTGNYGYTF.

This clonotype showed up just once. The J gene is TRBJ2-3, the V gene TRBV5-5, with D possibly matching TRBD1 (6 bases). The germline V and J ends were trimmed by 4 bases and 0 bases, with 18 bases remaining between them. This CDR3 region has 17 residues. Looked up from germline, CDR1 is SGHKS and CDR2 is YYEKEE (reference sequence). CDR3 protein: CASSPIVAGASTDTQYF. The CDR3 bases are TGTGCCAGCAGCCCGATAGTAGCAGGGGCTAGCACAGATACGCAGTATTTT.

This chain links TRBV7-2 with TRBJ2-3; D unresolved. V gave up 1 base and J gave up 1 base, with 6 bases separating them. The germline CDR1 and CDR2 sequences are SGHTA and FQGNSA. The CDR3 sequence is 14 residues long. The CDR3 reads CASSLEFGTDTQYF. The CDR3 DNA is TGTGCCAGCAGCTTAGAGTTCGGCACAGATACGCAGTATTTT.

The sample holds many counts of this clonotype. CDR3 sequence (DNA): TGTGCCAGCAGCCCAAGGGGGGTCCACGAGCAGTACTTC. Translation gives CASSPRGVHEQYF. The rearrangement uses TRBV7-9 and TRBJ2-7; D is perhaps TRBD1 or TRBD2 (6 bases each). Germline V CDR1 and CDR2: SEHNR, FQNEAQ (reference sequence). This CDR3 spans 13 amino acids. The V and J ends lost 5 bases and 5 bases respectively, with 13 bases between them.

This chain joins TRBV3-1 and TRBJ2-7, with D possibly being TRBD1 or TRBD2 (5 bases each). The V end was cut by 2 bases, the J end by 4 bases, with 15 bases between. The CDR3 is 15 residues long. Germline V gene lookup returns CDR1 LGHDT and CDR2 YNNKEL (reference sequence). The CDR3 loop is CASSQSWDPRYEQYF. DNA of the CDR3: TGTGCCAGCAGCCAATCTTGGGACCCCAGGTACGAGCAGTACTTC.

J is TRBJ1-1 and V is TRBV20-1, with unresolved D. The V gene lost 3 bases and the J gene lost 1 base, with 15 bases spanning the gap. This CDR3 is 15 amino acids long. Germline V gene lookup returns CDR1 DFQATT and CDR2 SNEGSKA (reference sequence). Written as DNA, the CDR3 is TGCAGTGCTAGTCCCGGAAGGGTCGGGAACACTGAAGCTTTCTTT. Translating gives CSASPGRVGNTEAFF.

Of note for this clonotype: A read error may produce the germline difference seen at one junction end. The chain carries TRBV30 and TRBJ2-4; D possibly corresponds to TRBD1 (6 bases). The germline V gene has CDR1 GTSNPN and CDR2 SVGIG (reference sequence). The CDR3 spans 14 residues. As DNA, the CDR3 is TGTGCCTGGGCCGATACAGGGATTCAAAACATTCAGCACTTC. Amino acid sequence: CAWADTGIQNIQHF.

The genes are TRBV6-1 and TRBJ2-7; D is ambiguous. The DNA end favors TRBJ2-4, so the J call may be wrong. The germline V gene has CDR1 MNHNS and CDR2 SASEGT. The CDR3 is 15 amino acids. The CDR3 DNA follows: TGTGCCAGCAGGACCCCCACGAGGAACAAAAACATTCAGTACTTC. This sequence encodes CASRTPTRNKNIQYF.

Remarks on this clonotype: A junction boundary mismatches the germline segment, possibly from a read error. This chain connects TRBV6-6 to TRBJ2-3; D uncertain. This CDR3 has 17 residues. Germline CDR1 MNHNY, CDR2 SVGAGI (reference sequence). The CDR3 loop reads CASSHLGTPDGTDTQNF. The CDR3 region has the DNA TGTGCCAGCAGTCATTTGGGAACCCCCGATGGCACAGATACGCAGAATTTT.

V gene TRBV12-3 or TRBV12-4 combines with J gene TRBJ2-7; D might be TRBD2 (6 bases). The CDR3 extends over 14 amino acids. Between the trimmed V and J ends, which lost 5 bases and 2 bases, there was a span of 13 bases. In DNA form, the CDR3 reads TGTGCCAGCAGTCTAAGGCGGGGAACCTACGAGCAGTACTTC. This codes for CASSLRRGTYEQYF.

The chain employs TRBV25-1 and TRBJ2-6; maybe TRBD2 (5 bases). The CDR3 is 15 residues long. The V and J ends lost 2 bases and 2 bases respectively, with 7 bases between them. Germline-derived CDR1 and CDR2 are MGHDK and SYGVNS. This chain's CDR3 is CASSERGTGANVLTF. The CDR3 nucleotides are TGTGCCAGCAGTGAAAGAGGGACTGGGGCCAACGTCCTGACTTTC.

This clonotype was detected only a few times. The V call is TRBV7-9, the J call TRBJ1-6; no clear D gene. CDR3 length equals 15 residues. CDR1 and CDR2 (germline): SEHNR, FQNEAQ (reference sequence). V gave up 4 bases and J gave up 6 bases, with 13 bases separating them. CDR3 coding DNA: TGTGCCAGCAGCTCCTGGACGGAAGCTAATTCACCCCTCCACTTT. Translating it yields CASSSWTEANSPLHF.

The sample holds a few counts of this clonotype. V and J are TRBV20-1 and TRBJ2-7, with D perhaps TRBD1 (5 bases). Germline values: CDR1 DFQATT, CDR2 SNEGSKA (reference sequence). The CDR3 loop spans 11 amino acids. Trimming left V 1 base short and J 7 bases short, with 8 bases between. CDR3 sequence: CSARVGREQYF. CDR3 bases: TGCAGTGCTAGAGTGGGGCGGGAGCAGTACTTC.

This clonotype has more than one count but fewer than ten. A much larger clone lies a single base off, so this may be a read error. This chain uses TRBV6-5 with TRBJ2-7; D possibly matches TRBD1 or TRBD2 (5 bases each). From germline, CDR1 is MNHEY and CDR2 SVGAGI. The ends were cut back, 6 bases at V and 4 bases at J, with 22 bases in the middle. This CDR3 is 16 amino acids long. The CDR3 DNA reads as TGTGCCAGCAGCAACTTAGCCGGGGCAGGGTTTTACGAGCAGTACTTC. Its translation: CASSNLAGAGFYEQYF.

This clonotype has just a few counts. The chain is built from TRBV11-2 and TRBJ2-1; TRBD2 might be the D (6 bases). The CDR3 spans 13 residues. Germline values: CDR1 SGHAT, CDR2 FQNNGV. The V end was cut by 6 bases, the J end by 6 bases, with 12 bases between. CDR3 in amino acids: CASRGAGPNEQFF. For the CDR3, the DNA is TGTGCCAGCAGGGGTGCGGGGCCCAATGAGCAGTTCTTC.

This sequence joins TRBV7-2 and TRBJ1-6, with TRBD1 as a possible D gene (6 bases). CDR1 is SGHTA, CDR2 FQGNSA, per germline. Trimming shortened V by 1 base and J by 9 bases, and 7 bases separated the two germline ends. This CDR3 contains 13 residues. The CDR3 loop reads CASSLGGPSPLHF. For the CDR3, the DNA is TGTGCCAGCAGCTTAGGGGGGCCTTCACCCCTCCACTTT.

V usage is TRBV10-3 and J usage is TRBJ1-6; 8 nucleotides agree with TRBD1. After removal of 10 bases from V and 7 bases from J, the junction contained 6 bases not matched to a gene. The CDR3 spans 13 residues. Germline loops: CDR1 ENHRY, CDR2 SYGVKD. The CDR3 region has the DNA TGTGCCACCTCTCAGGGGGCCAATTCACCCCTCCACTTT. Its translation: CATSQGANSPLHF.

In its sample, this clonotype was seen a few times. The CDR3 nucleotides read TGTGCCAGCAGTGAAAGAGGGGCGGGACAGCAAGAGACCCAGTACTTC. This sequence encodes CASSERGAGQQETQYF. V usage is TRBV2 and J usage is TRBJ2-5, with a possible D match to TRBD1 (7 bases). CDR1 is SNHLY, CDR2 FYNNEI, per germline. The CDR3 length is 16 residues. The V and J ends lost 2 bases and 2 bases respectively, with 15 bases between them.

The rearrangement joins TRBV20-1 to TRBJ2-1; D ambiguous. Looked up from germline, CDR1 is DFQATT and CDR2 is SNEGSKA (reference sequence). V lost 3 bases, J lost 0 bases, and 12 bases lay in between. CDR3 length: 15 amino acids. DNA of the CDR3: TGCAGTGCTAGTACCCGGGCCTACTCCTACAATGAGCAGTTCTTC. Encoded protein: CSASTRAYSYNEQFF.

Comments on this clonotype: The junction and the germline gene differ at one end; a read error may be behind it. The chain is built from TRBV4-1 and TRBJ1-2; 7 bases agree with TRBD1. The CDR3 consists of 19 residues. The germline gives CDR1 MGHRA, CDR2 YSYEKL. The CDR3 reads CAGSQDFRAGGSNNYGYTF. CDR3 DNA sequence: TGCGCCGGCAGCCAAGATTTTCGGGCAGGGGGGAGTAATAACTATGGCTACACCTTC.

Concerning this clonotype: This may be a read error, as it is one base from a much larger clone. The chain carries TRBV5-1 and TRBJ2-7, with TRBD2 matching over 7 bases. The CDR3 is 15 amino acids. The germline V gene encodes CDR1 SGHRS and CDR2 YFSETQ. The CDR3 DNA follows: TGCGCCAGCAGCTTGGATCGGGGGGAATCCTACGGGCAGTACTTC. Translation: CASSLDRGESYGQYF.

The V and J genes are TRBV7-3 and TRBJ1-1, with a possible D match to TRBD1 (6 bases). Trimming stripped 4 bases from V and 8 bases from J, with 11 bases between. The CDR3 extends over 12 amino acids. Germline V lookup: CDR1 SGHTA, CDR2 FQGTGA. The CDR3 sequence: CASSYGDNEAFF. The CDR3 DNA reads as TGTGCCAGCAGCTACGGGGACAACGAAGCTTTCTTT.

The chain couples TRBV9 to TRBJ2-1; D is unresolved. Germline lookup yields CDR1 SGDLS and CDR2 YYNGEE. The CDR3 covers 13 residues. V lost 0 bases to trimming and J lost 8 bases, with 9 bases between them. The CDR3 is CASSVAPQDEQFF. DNA for the CDR3: TGTGCCAGCAGCGTAGCCCCTCAAGATGAGCAGTTCTTC.

The rearrangement joins TRBV9 to TRBJ2-1; 8 bases fit TRBD1. Germline CDR1 SGDLS, CDR2 YYNGEE. This CDR3 is built from 14 residues. V lost 6 bases, J lost 7 bases, and 9 bases stayed unmatched. CDR3 nucleotides: TGTGCCAGCAAGACAGGGGCGAGGGGTAATGAGCAGTTCTTC. Its protein product is CASKTGARGNEQFF.

This clonotype was seen a single time. The germline gene is not matched at one end of the junction; a read error may be the cause. The chain recombines TRBV5-6 with TRBJ2-1; 7 bases map to TRBD2. CDR1 is SGHDT, CDR2 YYEEEE, per germline. The CDR3 spans 16 residues. CDR3 amino acids: CVSSFGDSRERGQEFF. As DNA, the CDR3 is TGTGTCAGCAGCTTCGGGGATAGTCGAGAGCGGGGTCAGGAGTTCTTC. Full variable domain (outside the CDR3, taken from reference TRBV5-6 and TRBJ2-1): DAGVTQSPTHLIKTRGQQVTLRCSPKSGHDTVSWYQQALGQGPQFIFQYYEEEERQRGNFPDRFSGHQFPNYSSELNVNALLLGDSALYLCVSSFGDSRERGQEFFGPGTRLTVL.

This clonotype was picked up a small number of times. The chain recombines TRBV7-2 with TRBJ2-1; D gene uncertain. Germline V gene sequence: CDR1 SGHTA, CDR2 FQGNSA. V shed 5 bases and J shed 9 bases, with 8 bases lying between them. This CDR3 region has 11 residues. The CDR3 loop reads CASSRAVEQFF. In DNA form, the CDR3 reads TGTGCCAGCAGCAGGGCCGTTGAGCAGTTCTTC. Combining the CDR3 with reference TRBV7-2 and TRBJ2-1 gives the whole variable domain GAGVSQSPSNKVTEKGKDVELRCDPISGHTALYWYRQSLGQGLEFLIYFQGNSAPDKSGLPSDRFSAERTGGSVSTLTIQRTQQEDSAVYLCASSRAVEQFFGPGTRLTVL.

The J gene is TRBJ1-2, the V gene TRBV5-1, with 8 bases lining up with TRBD1. V shed 5 bases, J shed 8 bases, and the junction held 20 bases outside the gene matches. Germline V gene sequence: CDR1 SGHRS, CDR2 YFSETQ. The CDR3 loop spans 17 amino acids. CDR3 coding DNA: TGCGCCAGCAGTCTCCCCGGACAGGGAGGGGACCTTCGGGGCTACACCTTC. Amino acids: CASSLPGQGGDLRGYTF.

This clonotype came up many times. This chain links TRBV6-5 with TRBJ2-4; 9 bases are a match to TRBD1. Losses at the gene ends were 2 bases for V and 2 bases for J; bases not matched to a gene: 10. In germline, CDR1 is MNHEY, CDR2 SVGAGI. The CDR3 consists of 18 residues. CDR3 loop: CASSYASGTGSPKNIQYF. CDR3 nucleotide sequence: TGTGCCAGCAGTTACGCATCCGGGACAGGGAGTCCCAAAAACATTCAGTACTTC.

Only a few counts were recorded for this clonotype. The rearrangement joins TRBV6-2 or TRBV6-3 to TRBJ2-1; 7 nucleotides agree with TRBD2. The germline gives CDR1 MNHEY, CDR2 SVGEGT. The J segment lost 7 bases and the V segment lost 4 bases, leaving 7 bases of the junction unmatched. This CDR3 comprises 14 residues. CDR3 bases: TGTGCCAGCAGTTCGTGGACTAGTCTAAATGAGCAGTTCTTC. Encoded protein: CASSSWTSLNEQFF.

The chain couples TRBV4-3 to TRBJ2-6; D remains unclear. Per germline, CDR1 LGHNA and CDR2 YSLEER. V gave up 0 bases and J gave up 3 bases, with 12 bases separating them. The CDR3 covers 17 residues. The DNA for the CDR3 is TGCGCCAGCAGCCAAGATATTTATAAAGGTGGGGCCAACGTCCTGACTTTC. This sequence encodes CASSQDIYKGGANVLTF.

J is TRBJ2-7 and V is TRBV28; D gene uncertain. This CDR3 has 15 residues. V lost 6 bases and J 0 bases, leaving 15 bases between the germline ends. Germline lookup yields CDR1 MDHEN and CDR2 SYDVKM. The DNA for the CDR3 is TGTGCCAGCAGCCCTCCCATCGGGCACTCCTACGAGCAGTACTTC. Translation: CASSPPIGHSYEQYF.

This clonotype was counted only a few times. This sequence joins TRBV10-3 and TRBJ2-3, with 13 bases matching TRBD2. The CDR3 covers 16 residues. V lost 6 bases and J lost 8; bases outside the gene matches: 11. Germline loops: CDR1 ENHRY, CDR2 SYGVKD. The CDR3 here is CAIRDGLAGEGGTQYF. The DNA of the CDR3 is TGTGCCATCAGGGATGGACTAGCGGGAGAAGGGGGTACGCAGTATTTT.